Listed below are T cell receptor beta chains from one sample, sequenced in a study of OX40 agonist ivuxolimab in advanced cancers. The protocol was immunoSEQ multiplex PCR, while the TCRdb copy is restricted to in-frame clones and leaves out a portion. The table lists fewer than 45,000 clones, 65% to 85% of them singletons, with 6.8% in the top ten. The specimen comprised CD4+ or CD8+ T cells sorted from blood, sampled in a trial of the OX40 agonist ivuxolimab. The receptors shown here come from an adult with an advanced solid tumor such as melanoma, head and neck, liver or kidney cancer. Both conserved end residues are part of each CDR3. The order of the fields is D gene, J gene, V gene, clone size, CDR3 protein, CDR3 DNA. The D gene is left open where the match is weak. The size entry is marked missing in some rows and otherwise reads once, few, many or a size class.

TRBD2 TRBJ2-5 TRBV2 NA CASSDYRREETQYF TGTGCCAGCAGTGACTATAGGCGGGAGGAGACCCAGTACTTC
TRBD1 TRBJ2-2 TRBV5-1 few CASSFQGDNTGELFF TGCGCCAGCAGCTTTCAGGGGGACAACACCGGGGAGCTGTTTTTT
TRBD1 TRBJ1-6 TRBV4-3 NA CASSHYRGRNSPLHF TGCGCCAGCAGCCATTACAGGGGGCGGAATTCACCCCTCCACTTT
NA TRBJ1-2 TRBV15 NA CATSTRTGNYGYTF TGTGCCACCAGCACGCGGACTGGAAACTATGGCTACACCTTC
NA TRBJ1-3 TRBV5-1 few CASSSSFGSPGNTIYF TGCGCCAGCAGCTCCTCATTCGGGTCCCCTGGAAACACCATATATTTT
NA TRBJ1-1 TRBV19 medium-sized CASSTQASSEAFF TGTGCCAGTAGTACACAAGCGAGTTCTGAAGCTTTCTTT
NA TRBJ2-3 TRBV19 NA CASSISPLSTDTQYF TGTGCCAGTAGTATCAGCCCGCTGAGCACAGATACGCAGTATTTT
TRBD1 TRBJ2-7 TRBV11-2 few CASSAMGQANF TGTGCCAGCAGCGCTATGGGACAGGCCAACTTC
NA TRBJ1-4 TRBV11-2 NA CASSLLRGTNEKLFF TGTGCCAGCAGCCTACTCAGGGGAACTAATGAAAAACTGTTTTTT
NA TRBJ2-1 TRBV10-3 NA CAIRTTTGDNEQFF TGTGCCATCCGCACTACCACCGGGGATAATGAGCAGTTCTTC
TRBD1 TRBJ2-2 TRBV9 NA CASSDPGQGALGNTGELFF TGTGCCAGCAGCGACCCGGGACAGGGGGCTCTGGGGAACACCGGGGAGCTGTTTTTT
NA TRBJ2-3 TRBV20-1 NA CSAAGTDTQYF TGCAGTGCGGCGGGAACAGATACGCAGTATTTT
NA TRBJ2-7 TRBV20-1 NA CSASRVNEQYF TGCAGTGCTAGTCGAGTAAACGAGCAGTACTTC
TRBD2 TRBJ2-7 TRBV5-1 NA CASSFGLAGDSYEQYF TGCGCCAGCAGCTTCGGCCTAGCGGGAGATAGCTACGAGCAGTACTTC
NA TRBJ2-3 TRBV10-1 NA CASSARGTDTQYF TGCGCCAGCAGTGCCAGGGGTACAGATACGCAGTATTTT
TRBD1 TRBJ2-1 TRBV19 NA CASTVSTGAYYNEQFF TGTGCCAGTACCGTATCGACAGGGGCTTACTACAATGAGCAGTTCTTC
NA TRBJ2-3 TRBV2 NA CASGAYTDTQYF TGTGCCAGCGGCGCCTACACAGATACGCAGTATTTT